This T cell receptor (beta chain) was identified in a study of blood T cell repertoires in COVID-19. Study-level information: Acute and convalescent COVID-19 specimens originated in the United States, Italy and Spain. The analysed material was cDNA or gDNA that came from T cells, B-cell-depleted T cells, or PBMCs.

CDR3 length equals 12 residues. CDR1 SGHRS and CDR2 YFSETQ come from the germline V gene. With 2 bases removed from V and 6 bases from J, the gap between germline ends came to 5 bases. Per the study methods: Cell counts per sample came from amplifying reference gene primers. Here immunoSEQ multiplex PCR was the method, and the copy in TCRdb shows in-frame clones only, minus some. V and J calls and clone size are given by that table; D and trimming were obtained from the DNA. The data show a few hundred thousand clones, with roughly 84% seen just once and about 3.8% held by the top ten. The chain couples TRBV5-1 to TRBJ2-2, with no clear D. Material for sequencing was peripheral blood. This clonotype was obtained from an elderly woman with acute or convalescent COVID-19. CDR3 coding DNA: TGCGCCAGCAGCTTCCGGGCCGGGGAGCTGTTTTTT. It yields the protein CASSFRAGELFF.